A single sample gave rise to the 29 T cell receptor beta chains below, sequenced in a study of T cell responses to AZD1222 COVID-19 vaccine. Sequenced by immunoSEQ multiplex PCR; TCRdb stores in-frame clones only, minus some. The profile shows about 140,000 clones, more than 85% of them singletons. The specimen comprised peripheral blood, sampled 28 days after the second AZD1222 dose. Every receptor here comes from an adult who received the AZD1222 COVID-19 vaccine.

This chain's CDR3 is CAWSALWPSGSTDTQYF. CDR3 DNA: TGTGCCTGGAGTGCCCTGTGGCCTAGCGGGAGCACAGATACGCAGTATTTT. The genes are TRBV30 and TRBJ2-3; 8 bases fit TRBD2. The CDR3 is made up of 17 amino acids. CDR1 and CDR2 from the germline V gene are GTSNPN and SVGIG (reference sequence). V dropped 1 base and J dropped 0; count of bases not matched to a gene: 9.

Relative to its sample, this clone is medium-sized. The chain is built from TRBV2 and TRBJ1-5; a weak D match, TRBD1 (6 bases). The CDR3 contains 14 residues. CDR1 is SNHLY and CDR2 is FYNNEI in the germline V gene. V was cut by 4 bases and J by 3 bases, with 10 bases left in between. This chain's CDR3 is CASSAWGLNQPQHF. The CDR3 region has the DNA TGTGCCAGCAGTGCCTGGGGGCTCAATCAGCCCCAGCATTTT. The entire variable domain, with the rest obtained from reference TRBV2 and TRBJ1-5, is as follows: EPEVTQTPSHQVTQMGQEVILRCVPISNHLYFYWYRQILGQKVEFLVSFYNNEISEKSEIFDDQFSVERPDGSNFTLKIRSTKLEDSAMYFCASSAWGLNQPQHFGDGTRLSIL.

The rearrangement joins TRBV25-1 to TRBJ2-1; D is perhaps TRBD1 (6 bases). The CDR3 loop spans 15 amino acids. Per germline, CDR1 MGHDK and CDR2 SYGVNS. V shed 1 base and J shed 2 bases, with 9 bases lying between them. CDR3 residues: CASSEFRGTYNEQFF. The CDR3 DNA follows: TGTGCCAGCAGTGAATTCAGGGGAACCTACAATGAGCAGTTCTTC.

The rearrangement uses TRBV27 and TRBJ2-1; D is undetermined. Trimming pared 5 bases from V and 6 bases from J, leaving 14 bases between. The CDR3 runs 14 residues. CDR1 and CDR2 from the germline V gene are MNHEY and SMNVEV (reference sequence). Here the CDR3 reads CASSARTWFNEQFF. CDR3 DNA: TGTGCCAGCAGTGCTCGAACGTGGTTCAATGAGCAGTTCTTC.

The chain combines TRBV6-6 with TRBJ2-2, with D possibly being TRBD2 (5 bases). Germline V lookup: CDR1 MNHNY, CDR2 SVGAGI (reference sequence). V dropped 7 bases and J dropped 1 base, with 10 bases sitting between them. This CDR3 region has 14 residues. The CDR3 DNA sequence: TGTGCCAGCACCTACAGCGGGAACACCGGGGAGCTGTTTTTT. It is translated as CASTYSGNTGELFF.

This sequence joins TRBV7-2 and TRBJ2-7, with D possibly matching TRBD1 (5 bases). Trimming took off 1 base at V and 1 base at J, with 8 bases between the two ends. CDR1 is SGHTA, CDR2 FQGNSA, per germline. The CDR3 length is 14 residues. The CDR3 spells CASSLVQGSYEQYF. The CDR3 DNA reads as TGTGCCAGCAGCTTAGTGCAGGGTTCCTACGAGCAGTACTTC.

V is TRBV7-2 and J is TRBJ1-3; possibly TRBD1 for D (5 bases). Trimming took off 4 bases at V and 0 bases at J, with 16 bases between the two ends. This CDR3 spans 17 amino acids. Looked up from germline, CDR1 is SGHTA and CDR2 is FQGNSA. CDR3 protein: CASSSQGIGTSGNTIYF. The CDR3 DNA reads TGTGCCAGCAGCTCTCAGGGCATAGGGACCTCTGGAAACACCATATATTTT.

The CDR3 DNA reads as TGTGCCAGCAGGCGGACAGGGAATCAGCCCCAGCATTTT. It specifies CASRRTGNQPQHF. The chain is built from TRBV6-5 and TRBJ1-5, with 8 bases lining up with TRBD1. The CDR3 has 13 residues. Looked up from germline, CDR1 is MNHEY and CDR2 is SVGAGI. V shed 6 bases and J 4 bases; nucleotides not matched to a gene: 2.

The CDR3 loop is CASRRQGSYEQFF. In nucleotides, the CDR3 is TGTGCCAGCAGAAGACAGGGATCCTATGAGCAGTTCTTC. The V call is TRBV28, the J call TRBJ2-1, with TRBD1 matching over 7 bases. Losses at the gene ends were 6 bases for V and 8 bases for J; bases not matched to a gene: 7. CDR3 length equals 13 residues. The V gene's germline CDR1 is MDHEN and CDR2 SYDVKM.

The chain has TRBV5-1 and TRBJ1-5, with D uncertain. This CDR3 region has 15 residues. Germline V CDR1 and CDR2: SGHRS, YFSETQ. Trimming removed 3 bases at V and 4 bases at J, with 14 bases between. CDR3: CASSSTPGGNQPQHF. CDR3 nucleotide sequence: TGCGCCAGCAGCTCGACCCCGGGTGGGAATCAGCCCCAGCATTTT.

J is TRBJ2-1 and V is TRBV30, with TRBD2 as a possible D gene (8 bases). Germline V gene sequence: CDR1 GTSNPN, CDR2 SVGIG (reference sequence). Trimming took off 4 bases at V and 0 bases at J, with 13 bases between the two ends. CDR3 length: 15 residues. The CDR3 nucleotides are TGTGCCTGGAAGACAGGGACTAGCTCCTACAATGAGCAGTTCTTC. It codes for CAWKTGTSSYNEQFF.

The rearrangement joins TRBV5-1 to TRBJ1-6; D unresolved. Germline CDR1 reads SGHRS; CDR2 reads YFSETQ. The CDR3 extends over 15 amino acids. V was trimmed by 2 bases and J by 3 bases, leaving 9 bases between them. For the CDR3, the DNA is TGCGCCAGCAGCTTAGACGGGAACTATAATTCACCCCTCCACTTT. It codes for CASSLDGNYNSPLHF.

The chain is built from TRBV7-6 and TRBJ2-5; a possible D gene is TRBD1 (5 bases). The CDR3 sequence is 16 residues long. V lost 0 bases to trimming and J lost 4 bases, with 15 bases between them. The V gene's germline CDR1 is SGHVS and CDR2 FNYEAQ. The CDR3 nucleotides read TGTGCCAGCAGCTTAGCCCTAGAAGGGGCACGAGAGACCCAGTACTTC. This translates into CASSLALEGARETQYF. Full variable domain (remainder filled in from reference TRBV7-6 and TRBJ2-5): GAGVSQSPRYKVTKRGQDVALRCDPISGHVSLYWYRQALGQGPEFLTYFNYEAQQDKSGLPNDRFSAERPEGSISTLTIQRTEQRDSAMYRCASSLALEGARETQYFGPGTRLLVL.

The V call is TRBV5-1, the J call TRBJ2-1; D gene uncertain. Per the germline V gene, CDR1 is SGHRS and CDR2 is YFSETQ. The CDR3 sequence is 13 residues long. V shed 0 bases and J shed 8 bases, with 9 bases lying between them. This CDR3 is CASSLEAEDEQFF. DNA of the CDR3: TGCGCCAGCAGCTTGGAGGCCGAGGATGAGCAGTTCTTC.

The V gene is TRBV5-4, the J gene TRBJ1-4, with D unclear. CDR1 SGHNT and CDR2 YYREEE come from the germline V gene (reference sequence). The CDR3 runs to 14 residues. V gave up 3 bases and J gave up 0 bases, with 6 bases separating them. CDR3 sequence reads: CASSSDSTNEKLFF. CDR3 coding DNA: TGTGCCAGCAGCTCCGATTCAACTAATGAAAAACTGTTTTTT.

This clone was found a few times. The gene calls are TRBV6-5 and TRBJ1-5; D is unresolved. This CDR3 contains 15 residues. The germline CDR1 and CDR2 sequences are MNHEY and SVGAGI. The V end was cut by 7 bases, the J end by 2 bases, with 15 bases between. CDR3 bases: TGTGCCAGCAAGGTAATCCATGGGGGCAATCAGCCCCAGCATTTT. It specifies CASKVIHGGNQPQHF.

This chain joins TRBV7-3 and TRBJ2-3; unclear D gene. This CDR3 is built from 13 residues. The germline V gene has CDR1 SGHTA and CDR2 FQGTGA. V lost 5 bases and J 1 base, leaving 7 bases between the germline ends. The CDR3 DNA sequence: TGTGCCAGCAGCCTCCCGGGCACAGATACGCAGTATTTT. The encoded protein is CASSLPGTDTQYF. Looking up the rest from reference TRBV7-3 and TRBJ2-3 gives the full variable domain: GAGVSQTPSNKVTEKGKYVELRCDPISGHTALYWYRQSLGQGPEFLIYFQGTGAADDSGLPNDRFFAVRPEGSVSTLKIQRTERGDSAVYLCASSLPGTDTQYFGPGTRLTVL.

V and J are TRBV28 and TRBJ2-1; 12 nucleotides agree with TRBD2. The V segment lost 7 bases and the J segment 4 bases; nucleotides outside the gene matches: 11. The CDR3 has 17 residues. Looked up from germline, CDR1 is MDHEN and CDR2 is SYDVKM. For the CDR3, the DNA is TGTGCCAGCATCCCAGCCATCGGACTAGCGGGGTACAATGAGCAGTTCTTC. It encodes CASIPAIGLAGYNEQFF.

J is TRBJ1-5 and V is TRBV6-6; D not certain. CDR1 is MNHNY and CDR2 is SVGAGI in the germline V gene (reference sequence). The V end lost 6 bases, the J end lost 1 base, and 13 bases lay between the germline ends. This CDR3 is built from 15 residues. CDR3 sequence: CASSNLFDSNQPQHF. CDR3 DNA sequence: TGTGCCAGCAGCAACCTTTTTGACAGCAATCAGCCCCAGCATTTT.

The chain is built from TRBV10-3 and TRBJ1-4; no firm D call. Germline CDR1 and CDR2: ENHRY and SYGVKD. The CDR3 contains 14 residues. Trimming shortened V by 11 bases and J by 0 bases, and 13 bases separated the two germline ends. CDR3 DNA: TGTGCCTGTCAAGCGGGTGCAACTAATGAAAAACTGTTTTTT. Translating it yields CACQAGATNEKLFF.

The J gene is TRBJ2-7, the V gene TRBV9, with 8 bases that match TRBD2. With 0 bases clipped from V and 2 bases from J, the junction kept 4 bases outside the gene matches. CDR3 length: 15 amino acids. CDR1 and CDR2 (germline): SGDLS, YYNGEE. The CDR3 protein is CASSVGSGETYEQYF. The CDR3 DNA follows: TGTGCCAGCAGCGTAGGTAGCGGGGAAACCTACGAGCAGTACTTC.

The rearrangement joins TRBV27 to TRBJ1-2; D perhaps matches TRBD1 (6 bases). This CDR3 has 15 amino acids. Germline V lookup: CDR1 MNHEY, CDR2 SMNVEV (reference sequence). With 5 bases removed from V and 1 base from J, the gap between germline ends came to 14 bases. CDR3 region: CASSTAGALNYGYTF. In DNA, the CDR3 is TGTGCCAGCAGTACTGCGGGGGCGCTTAACTATGGCTACACCTTC.

The genes are TRBV5-6 and TRBJ2-2, with TRBD2 as a possible D gene (6 bases). The CDR3 has 15 amino acids. Germline CDR1 and CDR2: SGHDT and YYEEEE. V was cut by 4 bases and J by 1 base, with 11 bases left in between. CDR3 nucleotide sequence: TGTGCCAGCAGCCAAGCGACTAGGAACACCGGGGAGCTGTTTTTT. Protein sequence: CASSQATRNTGELFF.

The chain has TRBV7-2 and TRBJ1-3; tentatively, D is TRBD1 (5 bases). The CDR3 has 16 residues. V lost 5 bases and J lost 8, with 22 bases in between. Germline CDR1 reads SGHTA; CDR2 reads FQGNSA. CDR3 in amino acids: CASSDHSRDLFYTIYF. The CDR3, as DNA: TGTGCCAGCAGCGACCATTCCCGGGACCTTTTTTACACCATATATTTT. The variable domain in full, completed from reference TRBV7-2 and TRBJ1-3, reads GAGVSQSPSNKVTEKGKDVELRCDPISGHTALYWYRQSLGQGLEFLIYFQGNSAPDKSGLPSDRFSAERTGGSVSTLTIQRTQQEDSAVYLCASSDHSRDLFYTIYFGEGSWLTVV.

The chain employs TRBV20-1 and TRBJ1-5, with a weak D call TRBD1 (6 bases). From germline, CDR1 is DFQATT and CDR2 SNEGSKA (reference sequence). The V and J ends lost 8 bases and 1 base respectively, with 6 bases between them. The CDR3 runs to 11 residues. Here the CDR3 DNA reads TGCAGTACAGGGAGCAATCAGCCCCAGCATTTT. Its translation: CSTGSNQPQHF.

The gene calls are TRBV10-3 and TRBJ2-1; TRBD2 might be the D (6 bases). Germline lookup yields CDR1 ENHRY and CDR2 SYGVKD. This CDR3 is built from 12 residues. Trimming took 8 bases from V and 2 from J, leaving 7 bases between them. CDR3 coding DNA: TGTGCCATCGGCGGGACCTACAATGAGCAGTTCTTC. Translating gives CAIGGTYNEQFF.

The chain employs TRBV28 and TRBJ1-6; TRBD1 might be the D (6 bases). Trimming removed 4 bases at V and 9 bases at J, with 13 bases between. The V gene's germline CDR1 is MDHEN and CDR2 SYDVKM. The CDR3 length is 14 residues. CDR3 DNA: TGTGCCAGCAGTTCTACGGGGGCGCGTTCACCCCTCCACTTT. It translates to CASSSTGARSPLHF.

The chain is built from TRBV7-2 and TRBJ2-2; D is ambiguous. CDR1 is SGHTA and CDR2 is FQGNSA in the germline V gene. CDR3 length: 15 residues. V was trimmed by 2 bases and J by 5 bases, leaving 12 bases between them. The CDR3 DNA is TGTGCCAGCAGCTTAACGACTTTGGGGACCGGGGAGCTGTTTTTT. This translates into CASSLTTLGTGELFF.

The chain joins TRBV5-4 to TRBJ2-5; 8 bases align to TRBD1. Per the germline V gene, CDR1 is SGHNT and CDR2 is YYREEE (reference sequence). CDR3 length equals 14 residues. V gave up 4 bases and J gave up 5 bases; unmatched junction bases: 7. CDR3 sequence (DNA): TGTGCCAGCAGCACTAAACAGGGGGGCGAGACCCAGTACTTC. As protein: CASSTKQGGETQYF.